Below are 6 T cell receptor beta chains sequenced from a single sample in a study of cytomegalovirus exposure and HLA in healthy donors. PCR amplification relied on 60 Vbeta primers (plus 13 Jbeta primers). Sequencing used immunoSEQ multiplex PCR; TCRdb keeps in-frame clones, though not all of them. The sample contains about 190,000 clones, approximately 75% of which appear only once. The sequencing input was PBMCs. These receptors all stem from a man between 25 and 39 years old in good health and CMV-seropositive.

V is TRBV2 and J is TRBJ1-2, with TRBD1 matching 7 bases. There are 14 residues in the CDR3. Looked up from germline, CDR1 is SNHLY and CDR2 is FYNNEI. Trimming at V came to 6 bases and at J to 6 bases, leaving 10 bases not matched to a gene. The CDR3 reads CASRGRQGRDGYTF. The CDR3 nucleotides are TGTGCCAGCAGGGGGAGACAGGGTCGGGATGGCTACACCTTC.

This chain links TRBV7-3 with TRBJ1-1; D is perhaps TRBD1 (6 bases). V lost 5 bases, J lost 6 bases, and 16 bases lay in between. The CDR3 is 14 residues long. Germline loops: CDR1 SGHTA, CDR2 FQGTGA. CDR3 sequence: CASSVYRDSSEAFF. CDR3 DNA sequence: TGTGCCAGCAGCGTCTACAGGGATAGCTCTGAAGCTTTCTTT.

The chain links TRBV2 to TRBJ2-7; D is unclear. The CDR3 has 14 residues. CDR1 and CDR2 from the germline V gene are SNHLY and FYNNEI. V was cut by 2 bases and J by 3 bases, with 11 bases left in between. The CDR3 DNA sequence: TGTGCCAGCAGTGAACTTACCGAGGACTACGAGCAGTACTTC. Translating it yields CASSELTEDYEQYF.

The CDR3 spells CASSPRGRGVSDSGYTF. For the CDR3, the DNA is TGTGCCAGCAGCCCCCGGGGCAGGGGGGTATCTGATTCTGGCTACACCTTC. V is TRBV4-2 and J is TRBJ1-2, with TRBD1 identical over 7 bases. With V trimmed by 4 bases and J by 7 bases, 18 bases remained unmatched. The germline CDR1 and CDR2 sequences are LGHNA and YNFKEQ. The CDR3 contains 17 residues.

This CDR3 is CASSLTGGLTGELFF. CDR3 in DNA: TGCGCCAGCAGCTTGACAGGGGGCTTAACCGGGGAGCTGTTTTTT. This chain joins TRBV5-1 and TRBJ2-2; TRBD1 agrees at 9 bases. CDR1 is SGHRS and CDR2 is YFSETQ in the germline V gene. There are 15 residues in the CDR3. V was clipped by 1 base and J by 5 bases; unmatched bases: 3.

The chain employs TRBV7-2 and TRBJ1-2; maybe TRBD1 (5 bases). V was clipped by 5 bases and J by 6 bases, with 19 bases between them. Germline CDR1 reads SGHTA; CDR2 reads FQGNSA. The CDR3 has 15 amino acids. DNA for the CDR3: TGTGCCAGCAGCCTAGGGTGGGGCAATCCTAATGGCTACACCTTC. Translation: CASSLGWGNPNGYTF. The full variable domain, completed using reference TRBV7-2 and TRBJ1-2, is GAGVSQSPSNKVTEKGKDVELRCDPISGHTALYWYRQSLGQGLEFLIYFQGNSAPDKSGLPSDRFSAERTGGSVSTLTIQRTQQEDSAVYLCASSLGWGNPNGYTFGSGTRLTVV.